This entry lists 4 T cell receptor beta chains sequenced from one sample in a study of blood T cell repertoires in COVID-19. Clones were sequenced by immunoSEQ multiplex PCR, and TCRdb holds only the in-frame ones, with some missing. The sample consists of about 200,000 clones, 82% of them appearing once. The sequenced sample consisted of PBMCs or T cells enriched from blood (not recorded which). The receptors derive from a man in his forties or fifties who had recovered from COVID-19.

CDR3 in amino acids: CASSLGGELAKNIQYF. Written as DNA, the CDR3 is TGTGCCAGCAGCTTGGGGGGAGAACTAGCCAAAAACATTCAGTACTTC. This chain connects TRBV5-4 to TRBJ2-4, with a tentative D call TRBD2 (5 bases). CDR3 length: 16 residues. The ends were cut back, 0 bases at V and 0 bases at J, with 10 bases in the middle. Germline loops: CDR1 SGHNT, CDR2 YYREEE (reference sequence).

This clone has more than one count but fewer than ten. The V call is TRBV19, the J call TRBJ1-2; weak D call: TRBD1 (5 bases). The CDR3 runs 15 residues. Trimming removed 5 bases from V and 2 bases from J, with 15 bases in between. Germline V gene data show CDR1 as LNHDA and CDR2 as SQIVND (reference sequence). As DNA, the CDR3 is TGTGCCAGTAGTTTATCCAAGACAGCCAACTATGGCTACACCTTC. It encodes CASSLSKTANYGYTF.

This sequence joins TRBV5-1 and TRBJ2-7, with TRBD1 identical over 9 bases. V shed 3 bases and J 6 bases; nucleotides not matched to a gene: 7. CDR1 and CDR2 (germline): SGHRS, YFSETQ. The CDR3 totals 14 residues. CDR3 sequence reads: CASSWTGEALEQYF. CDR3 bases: TGCGCCAGCAGCTGGACAGGGGAGGCCCTCGAGCAGTACTTC.

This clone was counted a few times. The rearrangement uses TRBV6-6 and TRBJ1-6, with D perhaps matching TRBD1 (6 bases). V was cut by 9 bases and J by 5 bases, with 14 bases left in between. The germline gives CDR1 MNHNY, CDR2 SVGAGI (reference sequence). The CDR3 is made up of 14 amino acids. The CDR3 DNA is TGTGCCAGTTCGAGGGGGAACAATAATTCACCCCTCCACTTT. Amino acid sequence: CASSRGNNNSPLHF.